The subject of this entry is one T cell receptor (beta chain). Its antigen target is currently unknown. Per-base quality was not reported, and no clone a single base away is much larger than it. The collaborating institutions used their own protocols to collect whole blood in K2EDTA tubes. For TCRbeta analysis, collaborator samples were shipped as frozen whole blood, as isolated PBMCs, or as DNA extracted from either sample type. CDR1 and CDR2, per the germline V gene, are SGHTA and FQGNSA. Measured from the cysteine to the phenylalanine, the CDR3 is 15 residues long. Only CDR3 DNA remains: 45 bases, in frame from the first base. At the junction V is shortened by 5 bases and J by 1 base, with 14 bases in between. TCRbeta CDR3 regions were amplified from genomic DNA using the immunoSEQ Assay, a bias-controlled multiplex PCR. Under the source paper's analysis protocol: The number of nucleated cells in each sample was estimated by amplification of reference gene primers within the assay. To quantify the absolute abundance of each unique TCRbeta CDR3 rearrangement, sequence reads were collapsed and filtered. For each sample, productive Simpson clonality was calculated as the square root of Simpson's diversity index across productive rearrangements. TCRdb re-hosts the immuneACCESS table, in-frame sequences only. Its copies lack some clones; in the studies checked, an unresolved V gene accounts for under half of them, and the cause for the rest is not known. Clone size and V and J calls were adopted from that table, with D and trimming inferred from the DNA. A total of around 87,000 clones appear in this sample, 80% to 90% of them only once. About 8.1% of the sample lies in the top ten.

This entry belongs to a study of blood T cell repertoires in COVID-19 (dated by TCRdb to 2020 to 2022). General notes on the study: Samples covering the acute and convalescent phases of COVID-19 were provided by collaborators in the United States, Italy and Spain. The material from the prospective study consisted of cDNA or gDNA derived from T cells, B-cell-depleted T cells, or PBMCs. Deeply sampled blood TCRbeta repertoires from subjects exposed to, actively infected with, or recovered from COVID-19 were included in the dataset. A freely available public database, intended as a resource for researchers studying the immune response to SARS-CoV-2, is where the repertoires were released. The samples were drawn from two sources: the first 160 participants of the ongoing ImmuneRACE study, and about 1,300 subjects contributed by 6 global collaborators. A de-identified subject ID, COVID-19 status, age in years and sex were almost always included in the sample metadata. Where HLA class I and class II types were available, the types were taken from metadata supplied by the sample provider, not from assay-based typing.

The paper's findings and limits, for the study overall: Clinical and demographic metadata were provided uncurated, with the amount varying by source and participant.

Recombination connected TRBV7-2 to TRBJ1-2; D gene: possibly TRBD1, on 6 matching bases. The clonotype was recovered from a man aged 45 to 65 with acute or convalescent COVID-19. Source material: peripheral blood. The CDR3 loop reads CASSPGTSDNYGYTF. The DNA sequence reads TGTGCCAGCAGCCCTGGGACAAGCGATAACTATGGCTACACCTTC.